This entry lists 21 T cell receptor beta chains sequenced from one sample in a study of T-cell reconstitution after alpha-beta-depleted transplantation in children. Preparation of the TCRbeta library used unique molecular identifiers. TCRdb called the PCR reads again in MiXCR, with one record for every CDR3 protein. The sample has 500,000 or so distinct CDR3 sequences; 32% are singletons. Specimen: PBMCs from the stem cell graft donor, collected from the stem cell graft. The receptors come from a human donor who donated a stem cell graft to a child with aplastic anemia.

Points on this clonotype: A junction end diverges from the germline sequence, so it may reflect a read error. The gene calls are TRBV12-3 or TRBV12-4 and TRBJ1-2; D call uncertain. The CDR3 consists of 12 residues. CDR3 coding DNA: TGTGCCAGCAGTTTAGGCCGGCAGGCGACTTTCTTC. Protein product: CASSLGRQATFF.

The chain uses TRBV2 and TRBJ2-3; tentatively, D is TRBD2 (6 bases). The CDR3 is 14 residues long. Germline-derived CDR1 and CDR2 are SNHLY and FYNNEI. Trimming took 7 bases from V and 1 from J, leaving 12 bases between them. The CDR3 DNA is TGTGCCAGCAAGAGCGGGCTGGGCACAGATACGCAGTATTTT. This codes for CASKSGLGTDTQYF.

This clonotype showed up just a few times. The V and J genes are TRBV6-1 and TRBJ1-3, with D unresolved. CDR1 and CDR2 (germline): MNHNS, SASEGT. V lost 6 bases and J lost 0, with 9 bases in between. The CDR3 covers 14 residues. CDR3 DNA: TGTGCCAGCAGACGAATAAGCTCTGGAAACACCATATATTTT. Its translation: CASRRISSGNTIYF.

V is TRBV4-3 and J is TRBJ2-6, with D unclear. The germline V gene encodes CDR1 LGHNA and CDR2 YSLEER. The CDR3 runs to 17 residues. V was cut by 0 bases and J by 0 bases, with 9 bases left in between. CDR3: CASSQEGAGSGANVLTF. As DNA, the CDR3 is TGCGCCAGCAGCCAAGAAGGAGCAGGCTCTGGGGCCAACGTCCTGACTTTC.

The table lists this clonotype with a few counts. The J gene is TRBJ1-5, the V gene TRBV4-3; D not certain. Germline loops: CDR1 LGHNA, CDR2 YSLEER. V lost 0 bases, J lost 6 bases, and 6 bases lay in between. The CDR3 is made up of 13 amino acids. The CDR3 DNA sequence: TGCGCCAGCAGCCAAGAGGAGGGTCAGCCCCAGCATTTT. This encodes CASSQEEGQPQHF.

This rearrangement joins TRBV5-1 to TRBJ2-3; D is unresolved. CDR3 length equals 17 residues. CDR1 SGHRS and CDR2 YFSETQ come from the germline V gene. V lost 0 bases, J lost 0 bases, and 14 bases lay in between. The CDR3 is CASSLGTSSTSTDTQYF. In DNA form, the CDR3 reads TGCGCCAGCAGCTTGGGTACTTCCAGTACTAGCACAGATACGCAGTATTTT.

CDR3 loop: CSAGRGGIGNTIYF. The CDR3 DNA follows: TGCAGTGCGGGGCGTGGGGGTATCGGAAACACCATATATTTT. This chain connects TRBV20-1 to TRBJ1-3, with a possible D match to TRBD1 (5 bases). Trimming left V 6 bases short and J 4 bases short, with 16 bases between. Germline CDR1 reads DFQATT; CDR2 reads SNEGSKA (reference sequence). The CDR3 extends over 14 amino acids.

This clonotype has a count of ten or more. V and J are TRBV7-8 and TRBJ1-4; no clear D. The CDR3 is 13 amino acids. Germline CDR1 SGHVS, CDR2 FQNEAQ. V lost 1 base and J lost 7, with 7 bases in between. CDR3 sequence (DNA): TGTGCCAGCAGCTTAGTTCGGTCTGAAAAACTGTTTTTT. This encodes CASSLVRSEKLFF.

The rearrangement joins TRBV7-2 to TRBJ2-1; D is perhaps TRBD2 (6 bases). Germline V gene sequence: CDR1 SGHTA, CDR2 FQGNSA. The V end was cut by 0 bases, the J end by 10 bases, with 13 bases between. This CDR3 contains 14 residues. CDR3 DNA sequence: TGTGCCAGCAGCTTAGCGGGACTCGTAGGAGAGCAGTTCTTC. Its protein product is CASSLAGLVGEQFF.

The chain has TRBV6-1 and TRBJ2-1; 10 bases agree with TRBD1. This CDR3 has 16 amino acids. Looked up from germline, CDR1 is MNHNS and CDR2 is SASEGT. The V and J ends lost 6 bases and 8 bases, in that order; junction bases with no gene match: 13. DNA of the CDR3: TGTGCCAGCAGGGAGAATGGACAGGGGGTAACAGATGAGCAGTTCTTC. Its protein is CASRENGQGVTDEQFF.

V gene TRBV20-1 combines with J gene TRBJ2-1, with 16 bases matching TRBD2. The CDR3 totals 18 residues. The V and J ends lost 5 bases and 2 bases, in that order; junction bases with no gene match: 9. Germline V gives CDR1 DFQATT, CDR2 SNEGSKA (reference sequence). CDR3 sequence reads: CSAFPGLAGGGPYNEQFF. The CDR3 nucleotides are TGCAGTGCTTTTCCGGGACTAGCGGGAGGGGGGCCCTACAATGAGCAGTTCTTC.

The sample holds a few counts of this clonotype. The genes are TRBV5-1 and TRBJ2-7; TRBD2 might be the D (5 bases). The CDR3 contains 13 residues. V was trimmed by 0 bases and J by 8 bases, leaving 12 bases between them. Germline V gene sequence: CDR1 SGHRS, CDR2 YFSETQ. The chain's CDR3 is CASSLETGIQQYF. The CDR3 DNA follows: TGCGCCAGCAGCTTGGAGACGGGGATCCAGCAGTACTTC.

The rearrangement uses TRBV14 and TRBJ1-4; D call uncertain. This CDR3 has 15 residues. V lost 4 bases and J 0 bases, leaving 9 bases between the germline ends. CDR1 and CDR2 (germline): SGHDN, FVKESK. CDR3 sequence: CASSREIATNEKLFF. The CDR3 DNA sequence: TGTGCCAGCAGCCGAGAAATTGCAACTAATGAAAAACTGTTTTTT.

This clonotype was picked up a small number of times. This chain joins TRBV12-3 or TRBV12-4 and TRBJ2-7; D call uncertain. This CDR3 is built from 15 residues. Trimming shortened V by 4 bases and J by 3 bases, and 16 bases separated the two germline ends. This chain's CDR3 is CASSSSDRPLYEQYF. The CDR3 nucleotides read TGTGCCAGCAGTTCGAGTGACCGGCCTCTCTACGAGCAGTACTTC.

The chain recombines TRBV4-3 with TRBJ2-7; D might be TRBD1 (5 bases). The germline V gene encodes CDR1 LGHNA and CDR2 YSLEER. The CDR3 length is 15 residues. Trimming left V 0 bases short and J 4 bases short, with 13 bases between. The CDR3 DNA reads as TGCGCCAGCAGCCAAGAAGGAGCAGGGCCTTACGAGCAGTACTTC. This encodes CASSQEGAGPYEQYF.

The rearrangement joins TRBV4-3 to TRBJ2-3; D remains ambiguous. V lost 1 base and J 0 bases, leaving 8 bases between the germline ends. Germline V gene lookup returns CDR1 LGHNA and CDR2 YSLEER. The CDR3 totals 15 residues. The CDR3 region has the DNA TGCGCCAGCAGCCAAGGTTGGGTTAGCACAGATACGCAGTATTTT. Protein product: CASSQGWVSTDTQYF.

This chain connects TRBV7-2 to TRBJ1-2; no firm D call. V lost 0 bases and J 4 bases, leaving 15 bases between the germline ends. Per germline, CDR1 SGHTA and CDR2 FQGNSA. CDR3 size: 16 residues. The chain's CDR3 is CASSLALRAVSYGYTF. The CDR3, as DNA: TGTGCCAGCAGCTTAGCGCTTCGGGCGGTTTCCTATGGCTACACCTTC.

In DNA, the CDR3 is TGTGCCAGCAGCCCGGAATGGGGGTACAATGAGCAGTTCTTC. Its translation is CASSPEWGYNEQFF. This chain uses TRBV5-8 with TRBJ2-1, with D tentatively TRBD1 or TRBD2 (5 bases each). The CDR3 sequence is 14 residues long. CDR1 and CDR2 from the germline V gene are SGHTS and YDEGEE. The V end lost 4 bases, the J end lost 4 bases, and 12 bases lay between the germline ends.

J is TRBJ1-6 and V is TRBV7-2; unclear D gene. V was trimmed by 5 bases and J by 13 bases, leaving 15 bases between them. The CDR3 spans 13 residues. In germline, CDR1 is SGHTA, CDR2 FQGNSA. CDR3 coding DNA: TGTGCCAGCAGCGTTAATGGGGATAGTCCCCTCCACTTT. As protein: CASSVNGDSPLHF. The full variable domain, rest sourced from reference TRBV7-2 and TRBJ1-6, is GAGVSQSPSNKVTEKGKDVELRCDPISGHTALYWYRQSLGQGLEFLIYFQGNSAPDKSGLPSDRFSAERTGGSVSTLTIQRTQQEDSAVYLCASSVNGDSPLHFGNGTRLTVT.

This clonotype was detected only a few times. The CDR3: CSAGLEGADTF. As DNA, the CDR3 is TGCAGCGCTGGGTTGGAAGGGGCGGACACCTTC. This rearrangement joins TRBV29-1 to TRBJ1-2; a weak D match, TRBD1 (5 bases). Germline V gives CDR1 SQVTM, CDR2 ANQGSEA. The CDR3 covers 11 residues. Trimming shortened V by 7 bases and J by 12 bases, and 18 bases separated the two germline ends. Full variable domain (missing parts from reference TRBV29-1 and TRBJ1-2): SAVISQKPSRDICQRGTSLTIQCQVDSQVTMMFWYRQQPGQSLTLIATANQGSEATYESGFVIDKFPISRPNLTFSTLTVSNMSPEDSSIYLCSAGLEGADTFGSGTRLTVV.

The chain links TRBV7-2 to TRBJ1-4, with no clear D. Trimming left V 6 bases short and J 0 bases short, with 8 bases between. Per germline, CDR1 SGHTA and CDR2 FQGNSA. The length of the CDR3 is 14 residues. The CDR3 nucleotides are TGTGCCAGCAGGATAAGGTCAACTAATGAAAAACTGTTTTTT. Amino acids: CASRIRSTNEKLFF.